In this sample, the clone carrying this TCR beta chain turned up once. The length of the CDR3 is 18 residues. V lost 0 bases, J lost 2 bases, and 17 bases lay in between. Germline CDR1 MRHNA, CDR2 SNTAGT. Using immunoSEQ multiplex PCR, the repertoire was profiled, and TCRdb retains in-frame clones only, with some absent. Seen here are 300,000 to 400,000 clones, roughly 87% observed once, and the top ten hold under 1.3%. This entry comes from a study of blood T cell repertoires in COVID-19. This receptor was obtained from a woman aged 25 to 39 who had recovered from COVID-19. This sequence joins TRBV6-4 and TRBJ1-5; no reliable D call. The sample taken for sequencing was PBMCs or T cells enriched from blood (not recorded which). The CDR3 sequence: CASSDSLLKGGGNQPQHF. The CDR3 nucleotides read TGTGCCAGCAGTGACTCGCTCTTGAAAGGCGGAGGCAATCAGCCCCAGCATTTT.